The next 20 T cell receptor beta chains were all read from a single sample in a study of cytomegalovirus exposure and HLA in healthy donors. The PCR made use of 60 Vbeta and 13 Jbeta primers. Produced via immunoSEQ multiplex PCR; TCRdb's table is partial and in-frame only. This sample has fewer than 150,000 clones; about 76% occur once, and the top ten carry 3.5% to 5%. The sequenced material came from PBMCs. Receptors originate from a man aged 18 to 30 in good health and CMV-seronegative.

The rearrangement uses TRBV5-5 and TRBJ2-1, with D possibly being TRBD1 (6 bases). Germline CDR1 and CDR2: SGHKS and YYEKEE (reference sequence). This CDR3 region has 14 residues. V was trimmed by 4 bases and J by 5 bases, leaving 13 bases between them. CDR3 in amino acids: CASSVDRINNEQFF. The CDR3 nucleotides read TGTGCCAGCAGCGTCGACAGGATAAACAATGAGCAGTTCTTC.

This sequence joins TRBV10-1 and TRBJ2-1; TRBD1 is a possible D gene (5 bases). Germline loops: CDR1 WNHNN, CDR2 SYGVQD (reference sequence). This CDR3 region has 15 residues. Trimming shortened V by 5 bases and J by 6 bases, and 17 bases separated the two germline ends. CDR3 sequence (DNA): TGCGCCAGCAGTCCTTTCCAAGGGGAAGGCAATGAGCAGTTCTTC. This codes for CASSPFQGEGNEQFF.

The V and J genes are TRBV19 and TRBJ1-2, with 8 nucleotides matching TRBD1. CDR3 length: 12 residues. Looked up from germline, CDR1 is LNHDA and CDR2 is SQIVND (reference sequence). V shed 9 bases and J 3 bases; nucleotides not matched to a gene: 3. CDR3: CASRTGHYGYTF. The CDR3 DNA follows: TGTGCCAGCCGGACAGGGCACTATGGCTACACCTTC.

In its sample, this clone was seen a few times. The CDR3 is CASSLWTGVGEQYF. The DNA for the CDR3 is TGTGCCAGCAGCTTGTGGACAGGGGTAGGCGAGCAGTACTTC. The J gene is TRBJ2-7, the V gene TRBV5-8, with 9 bases aligning to TRBD1. The ends lost 1 base at V and 6 bases at J; junction bases unmatched: 5. The V gene's germline CDR1 is SGHTS and CDR2 YDEGEE. This CDR3 spans 14 amino acids.

This clone occurred once. V gene TRBV27 combines with J gene TRBJ2-1; TRBD2 matches at 11 bases. Germline V CDR1 and CDR2: MNHEY, SMNVEV (reference sequence). V shed 5 bases, J shed 7 bases, and the junction held 10 bases outside the gene matches. The CDR3 runs to 16 residues. The CDR3 spells CASSRLAGGADNEQFF. The CDR3 region has the DNA TGTGCCAGCAGTCGATTAGCGGGAGGGGCTGATAATGAGCAGTTCTTC.

The chain joins TRBV29-1 to TRBJ2-7; 10 nucleotides agree with TRBD2. The germline V gene encodes CDR1 SQVTM and CDR2 ANQGSEA. This CDR3 comprises 15 residues. J lost 0 bases, V lost 4 bases, and 6 bases had no gene match. CDR3 nucleotides: TGCAGCGTTGCCCCGGCTAGCGGGGGCTCCTACGAGCAGTACTTC. Translated: CSVAPASGGSYEQYF.

The rearrangement uses TRBV18 and TRBJ2-1, with 7 bases identical to TRBD2. Germline V gives CDR1 KGHSH, CDR2 LQKENI. The CDR3 is 16 residues long. V lost 2 bases, J lost 3 bases, and 7 bases stayed unmatched. The CDR3 nucleotides read TGTGCCAGCTCACCAACCCTAGCGGCACGCTACAATGAGCAGTTCTTC. It encodes CASSPTLAARYNEQFF.

The chain uses TRBV7-9 and TRBJ1-2; possible D gene TRBD1, 6 bases. The CDR3 length is 15 residues. Trimming pared 5 bases from V and 1 base from J, leaving 14 bases between. Germline assignment: CDR1 SEHNR and CDR2 FQNEAQ (reference sequence). The CDR3 DNA reads TGTGCCAGCAGCGTCTCCTACAGGGTTAACTATGGCTACACCTTC. Its translation: CASSVSYRVNYGYTF.

The chain uses TRBV4-1 and TRBJ2-7; TRBD1 matches at 7 bases. The J segment lost 0 bases and the V segment lost 4 bases, leaving 12 bases of the junction unmatched. The germline V gene has CDR1 MGHRA and CDR2 YSYEKL. The CDR3 extends over 17 amino acids. This CDR3 reads CASSPSTGTASSYEQYF. The CDR3 DNA is TGCGCCAGCAGCCCCAGCACCGGGACAGCCAGCTCCTACGAGCAGTACTTC.

The chain is built from TRBV4-1 and TRBJ2-2; 8 nucleotides agree with TRBD2. V shed 4 bases and J 5 bases; nucleotides not matched to a gene: 15. The CDR3 covers 18 residues. Germline CDR1 reads MGHRA; CDR2 reads YSYEKL. The CDR3 nucleotides are TGCGCCAGCAGCCCCCATGTGGACGGGGGGGCCTATACCGGGGAGCTGTTTTTT. It is translated as CASSPHVDGGAYTGELFF.

CDR3 DNA: TGTGCCATCAGAAGGGACAGTGGAAACACCATATATTTT. This encodes CAIRRDSGNTIYF. The V call is TRBV10-3, the J call TRBJ1-3; 7 nucleotides match TRBD1. Germline trimming cut 6 bases from V and 3 bases from J; bases unmatched to any gene: 2. Germline lookup yields CDR1 ENHRY and CDR2 SYGVKD. The CDR3 contains 13 residues.

J is TRBJ2-3 and V is TRBV27; D is possibly TRBD2 (6 bases). This CDR3 has 17 amino acids. CDR1 and CDR2 from the germline V gene are MNHEY and SMNVEV (reference sequence). V shed 2 bases and J shed 0 bases, with 15 bases lying between them. This chain's CDR3 is CASSLRGRQLSTDTQYF. In nucleotides, the CDR3 is TGTGCCAGCAGTTTACGGGGGAGACAGTTGAGCACAGATACGCAGTATTTT.

This clone was counted between two and nine times. The chain links TRBV5-1 to TRBJ2-4; a weak D match, TRBD1 (6 bases). V shed 7 bases and J shed 8 bases, with 16 bases lying between them. Germline V gives CDR1 SGHRS, CDR2 YFSETQ. This CDR3 comprises 13 residues. This chain's CDR3 is CASRIGGRDIQYF. The CDR3 coding sequence is TGCGCCAGCCGAATAGGGGGAAGGGACATTCAGTACTTC.

V and J are TRBV5-1 and TRBJ2-3; TRBD2 aligns across 8 bases. The germline gives CDR1 SGHRS, CDR2 YFSETQ. This CDR3 is 18 amino acids long. Trimming took 0 bases from V and 0 from J; bases not matched to a gene: 9. The CDR3: CASSLAASGYPSTDTQYF. The CDR3 DNA reads as TGCGCCAGCAGCTTGGCGGCTAGCGGGTACCCAAGCACAGATACGCAGTATTTT.

This clone has only a few counts. The rearrangement links TRBV27 to TRBJ2-1; 9 bases agree with TRBD2. This CDR3 has 15 amino acids. V trimming: 4 bases; J trimming: 9 bases; junction bases outside the gene matches: 10. Germline loops: CDR1 MNHEY, CDR2 SMNVEV (reference sequence). CDR3 sequence: CASSSGTSPTGEQFF. CDR3 nucleotide sequence: TGTGCCAGCAGTTCAGGGACTAGCCCAACGGGTGAGCAGTTCTTC.

The rearrangement links TRBV6-1 to TRBJ2-5; TRBD1 might be the D (6 bases). The V gene's germline CDR1 is MNHNS and CDR2 SASEGT. The CDR3 covers 12 residues. V gave up 6 bases and J gave up 4 bases, with 9 bases separating them. In nucleotides, the CDR3 is TGTGCCAGCAGGAACAGGGCAGAGACCCAGTACTTC. Translated: CASRNRAETQYF.

The genes are TRBV5-1 and TRBJ2-2; TRBD1 might be the D (5 bases). Trimming took off 5 bases at V and 7 bases at J, with 9 bases between the two ends. The CDR3 loop spans 12 amino acids. Germline CDR1 reads SGHRS; CDR2 reads YFSETQ. The CDR3 region has the DNA TGCGCCAGCAGAGGGGTAATCGGGGAGCTGTTTTTT. It is translated as CASRGVIGELFF.

This clone was seen a single time. V gene TRBV5-1 combines with J gene TRBJ2-2, with D unresolved. V gave up 4 bases and J gave up 3 bases, with 16 bases separating them. The CDR3 has 16 residues. Germline V gene sequence: CDR1 SGHRS, CDR2 YFSETQ. CDR3 coding DNA: TGCGCCAGCAGCCCCGGGTCCGGATTCGACACCGGGGAGCTGTTTTTT. It translates to CASSPGSGFDTGELFF.

The rearrangement uses TRBV14 and TRBJ2-7; D unclear. The V end was cut by 4 bases, the J end by 0 bases, with 13 bases between. Germline CDR1 is SGHDN and CDR2 is FVKESK. CDR3 length: 15 residues. The CDR3 protein is CASSLSLGSSYEQYF. CDR3 coding DNA: TGTGCCAGCAGCCTTTCCCTAGGAAGCTCCTACGAGCAGTACTTC. Combining the CDR3 with reference TRBV14 and TRBJ2-7 gives the whole variable domain EAGVTQFPSHSVIEKGQTVTLRCDPISGHDNLYWYRRVMGKEIKFLLHFVKESKQDESGMPNNRFLAERTGGTYSTLKVQPAELEDSGVYFCASSLSLGSSYEQYFGPGTRLTVT.

The chain combines TRBV5-1 with TRBJ2-2, with 7 bases that match TRBD2. With V trimmed by 1 base and J by 3 bases, 6 bases remained unmatched. The CDR3 is made up of 16 amino acids. Germline V lookup: CDR1 SGHRS, CDR2 YFSETQ. CDR3: CASSLRGTKYTGELFF. The DNA for the CDR3 is TGCGCCAGCAGCTTGAGAGGGACTAAGTACACCGGGGAGCTGTTTTTT.